The present T cell receptor (beta chain) was sequenced within a study of T cells after yellow fever vaccination. Background on the study: Fractions containing few cells were prepared with SMART-Seq v4 Ultra Low Input. Whole-study findings and limits: Weaker, the secondary response peaked sooner, at day 5 versus 15.

The CDR3 spans 15 residues. Germline trimming cut 3 bases from V and 6 bases from J; bases unmatched to any gene: 6. Germline V gene data show CDR1 as SGHTA and CDR2 as FQGTGA. Synthesis of TCR cDNA relied on 5'RACE template switching, which attached a universal primer site and UMIs. TCRdb re-called the 5' RACE reads through MiXCR, storing one row per CDR3 protein. In the table there are approximately 550,000 distinct CDR3 sequences, approximately 15% of which are singletons. This clonotype has a handful of counts. Antigen unknown. The J gene is TRBJ2-2, the V gene TRBV7-3; 8 nucleotides match TRBD1. Material: PBMCs, obtained on the day of the yellow fever booster vaccination. This receptor was obtained from a man aged 25 to 40 who received the YFV17D yellow fever vaccine. CDR3 in amino acids: CASSLGRGRPGELFF. The CDR3 region has the DNA TGTGCCAGCAGCTTGGGCAGGGGGCGCCCCGGGGAGCTGTTTTTT.